Listed below are T cell receptor beta chains from one sample, sequenced in a study of blood T cells in healthy people across ages. MiXCR was run by TCRdb on the 5' RACE reads, yielding one entry per CDR3 protein. This table holds about 680,000 distinct CDR3 sequences, around 45% found once. Material for sequencing was blood. These receptors were taken from a woman aged 60-75 years in good health. CDR3s include the opening cysteine and the closing phenylalanine or tryptophan. The order of the fields is clone size, V gene, D gene, J gene, CDR3 length, CDR3 protein, CDR3 DNA. The D gene is left open where the match is weak. For some rows the clone size is stated as once, few or many, or as a class when expanded; others skip it.

>.|TRBV6-5|.|TRBJ1-4|15
CASSYQAGRNEKLFF
TGTGCCAGCAGTTATCAGGCAGGGCGAAATGAAAAACTGTTTTTT
>few|TRBV5-1|TRBD2|TRBJ2-7|15
CASSLEAGVSDEQYF
TGCGCCAGCAGCTTGGAAGCGGGAGTCAGCGACGAGCAGTACTTC
>many|TRBV9|TRBD2|TRBJ2-7|13
CASSASGGYEQYF
TGTGCCAGCAGCGCTAGCGGGGGTTACGAGCAGTACTTC
>.|TRBV29-1|.|TRBJ2-1|16
CSVEVGAADTYNEQFF
TGCAGCGTTGAAGTTGGGGCTGCGGACACCTACAATGAGCAGTTCTTC
>.|TRBV4-3|.|TRBJ2-5|13
CASSRFKGETQYF
TGCGCCAGCAGCCGTTTTAAGGGAGAGACCCAGTACTTC
>.|TRBV21-1|.|TRBJ2-7|15
CASSKPLAQSYEQYF
TGTGCCAGCAGCAAACCTTTAGCGCAATCCTACGAGCAGTACTTC
>.|TRBV6-2/TRBV6-3|.|TRBJ2-4|16
CASSPPGLGRRDIQYF
TGTGCCAGCAGTCCCCCGGGCCTGGGACGGCGGGACATTCAGTACTTC
>.|TRBV27|.|TRBJ1-1|14
CASSTSVDGTEAFF
TGTGCCAGCAGCACGTCGGTGGACGGCACTGAAGCTTTCTTT
>once|TRBV6-6|.|TRBJ2-1|14
CASSRPGLSHEQFF
TGTGCCAGCAGTCGTCCGGGACTCTCACATGAGCAGTTCTTC
>few|TRBV20-1|.|TRBJ2-1|15
CSARDPTPRYNEQFF
TGCAGTGCTAGAGATCCTACCCCCAGGTACAATGAGCAGTTCTTC
>many|TRBV28|.|TRBJ2-3|13
CASSFPGVDTQYF
TGTGCCAGCAGTTTCCCGGGGGTAGATACGCAGTATTTT
>.|TRBV25-1|TRBD1|TRBJ1-1|15
CASSATGTGDTEAFF
TGTGCCAGCAGTGCAACCGGGACAGGGGACACTGAAGCTTTCTTT
>.|TRBV7-9|.|TRBJ2-5|13
CASVRGGSETQYF
TGTGCCAGCGTACGCGGAGGATCAGAGACCCAGTACTTC
>.|TRBV4-3|.|TRBJ2-5|15
CASSQDGQHQETQYF
TGCGCCAGCAGCCAAGATGGGCAGCACCAAGAGACCCAGTACTTC
>.|TRBV6-5|.|TRBJ1-5|18
CASSYSTVAKNSNQPQHF
TGTGCCAGCAGTTACTCGACAGTAGCTAAAAATAGCAATCAGCCCCAGCATTTT
>.|TRBV7-9|.|TRBJ2-1|15
CASSSAVDRHNEQFF
TGTGCCAGCAGCTCAGCGGTTGACAGACACAATGAGCAGTTCTTC
>.|TRBV11-2|.|TRBJ2-1|14
CASSSNRRNNEQFF
TGTGCCAGCAGCTCCAACCGAAGGAACAATGAGCAGTTCTTC
>.|TRBV7-9|.|TRBJ2-1|14
CASSPDGPDREQFF
TGTGCCAGCAGCCCGGATGGACCTGATAGGGAGCAGTTCTTC
>.|TRBV27|TRBD2|TRBJ2-7|16
CASSYFASGSSYEQYF
TGTGCCAGCAGTTATTTCGCTAGCGGGAGCTCCTACGAGCAGTACTTC
>.|TRBV25-1|TRBD2|TRBJ2-1|14
CASSKTGTIHEQFF
TGTGCCAGCAGTAAAACCGGGACTATTCATGAGCAGTTCTTC
>.|TRBV2|.|TRBJ1-5|15
CASSGRGTSNQPQHF
TGTGCCAGCAGTGGGAGGGGGACCAGCAATCAGCCCCAGCATTTT
>.|TRBV7-2|.|TRBJ2-3|15
CASSPGTAESSTQYF
TGTGCCAGCAGCCCCGGGACGGCCGAGTCATCAACGCAGTATTTT
>few|TRBV27|TRBD1|TRBJ1-5|16
CASSLVGRGGNQPQHF
TGTGCCAGCAGCCTCGTCGGCAGGGGGGGCAATCAGCCCCAGCATTTT
>.|TRBV5-1|TRBD2|TRBJ2-3|16
CASSVQGTSKTDTQYF
TGCGCCAGCAGCGTACAAGGGACTAGCAAAACAGATACGCAGTATTTT
>.|TRBV27|TRBD1|TRBJ1-2|15
CASSLGTGGAYGYTF
TGTGCCAGCAGTCTTGGGACAGGGGGTGCCTATGGCTACACCTTC
>.|TRBV2|TRBD1|TRBJ1-2|13
CASTTGVGYGYTF
TGTGCCAGCACTACAGGGGTTGGGTATGGCTACACCTTC
>once|TRBV28|.|TRBJ1-2|17
CASSLPAMGVPSYGYTF
TGTGCCAGCAGTTTACCCGCAATGGGAGTACCTAGCTATGGCTACACCTTC
>few|TRBV29-1|TRBD1|TRBJ2-7|11
CSVGTGAEQYF
TGCAGCGTTGGGACAGGGGCCGAGCAGTACTTC
>.|TRBV5-1|.|TRBJ2-5|13
CASSDGPQETQYF
TGCGCCAGCAGCGATGGGCCCCAAGAGACCCAGTACTTC
>.|TRBV15|TRBD2|TRBJ2-3|16
CATSRDSGRLTDTQYF
TGTGCCACCAGCAGAGATAGCGGGAGGTTAACAGATACGCAGTATTTT
>few|TRBV24-1|TRBD1|TRBJ2-5|19
CATSGPTGAHDLYQETQYF
TGTGCCACCAGTGGGCCGACAGGGGCCCACGATTTGTACCAAGAGACCCAGTACTTC
>many|TRBV7-3|TRBD2|TRBJ2-6|16
CASSLTGGAGANVLTF
TGTGCCAGCAGCTTAACCGGGGGGGCTGGGGCCAACGTCCTGACTTTC
>.|TRBV29-1|TRBD2|TRBJ2-5|16
CSVRPRPAGAVETQYF
TGCAGCGTAAGACCAAGACCAGCGGGAGCGGTAGAGACCCAGTACTTC
>few|TRBV7-9|TRBD2|TRBJ2-1|16
CASSLEAGVTYNEQFF
TGTGCCAGCAGCTTAGAGGCGGGAGTTACCTACAATGAGCAGTTCTTC
>.|TRBV3-1|.|TRBJ1-2|16
CASSQDVLAGHYGYTF
TGTGCCAGCAGCCAAGACGTTCTTGCAGGCCACTATGGCTACACCTTC
>.|TRBV12-3/TRBV12-4|TRBD2|TRBJ2-1|15
CASSSTSGRAHEQFF
TGTGCCAGCAGCTCTACTAGCGGGAGGGCCCATGAGCAGTTCTTC
>.|TRBV12-5|.|TRBJ2-7|11
CASGTNYEQYF
TGTGCTAGTGGTACGAATTACGAGCAGTACTTC
>few|TRBV20-1|.|TRBJ2-1|14
CSASRGTSYNEQFF
TGCAGTGCTAGTAGAGGGACTTCTTACAATGAGCAGTTCTTC
>.|TRBV5-1|TRBD1|TRBJ1-1|14
CASSFRGPNTEAFF
TGCGCCAGCAGCTTCAGGGGGCCGAACACTGAAGCTTTCTTT
>.|TRBV24-1|.|TRBJ2-3|16
CATSESRSPSTDTQYF
TGTGCCACCAGTGAATCCAGGTCCCCTAGCACAGATACGCAGTATTTT
>.|TRBV25-1|TRBD1|TRBJ1-3|15
CASSADRGGGNTIYF
TGTGCCAGCAGTGCGGACAGGGGGGGTGGAAACACCATATATTTT
>.|TRBV7-2|.|TRBJ2-2|14
CASSFGGSTGELFF
TGTGCCAGCAGCTTCGGTGGGAGCACCGGGGAGCTGTTTTTT
>.|TRBV5-1|TRBD1|TRBJ1-2|15
CASSSSGTGLYGYTF
TGCGCCAGCAGCTCCTCCGGGACAGGCCTCTATGGCTACACCTTC
>.|TRBV10-3|TRBD2|TRBJ2-1|17
CVISETTSGGTYNEQFF
TGTGTCATCAGTGAAACGACTAGCGGAGGTACCTACAATGAGCAGTTCTTC
>many|TRBV2|.|TRBJ2-3|15
CASTLSPGAQDTQYF
TGTGCCAGCACTCTTTCCCCGGGGGCACAGGATACGCAGTATTTT